The 32 T cell receptor beta chains reported below all come from one sample, sequenced in a study of neurological immune-mediated disorders. TCRdb independently ran MiXCR on the 5' RACE reads; one entry per CDR3 protein. The table lists some 49,000 distinct CDR3 sequences, 13% of them singletons, with less than 5.5% in the top ten. Stated time point: longitudinal time-point 2. The sample taken for sequencing was PBMCs. Receptors originate from a male donor with HTLV-1-associated myelopathy (HAM/TSP).

This clonotype was detected ten times or more. V and J are TRBV6-1 and TRBJ2-3; 8 bases align to TRBD1. The J segment lost 1 base and the V segment lost 5 bases, leaving 2 bases of the junction unmatched. Germline V gene sequence: CDR1 MNHNS, CDR2 SASEGT. CDR3 length equals 14 residues. The CDR3 DNA reads TGTGCCAGCAGTCAGGGGGCTCGCACAGATACGCAGTATTTT. This gives the protein CASSQGARTDTQYF.

This clonotype appeared many times. V and J are TRBV7-3 and TRBJ2-2, with D possibly called TRBD1 or TRBD2 (7 bases each). The ends were cut back, 4 bases at V and 4 bases at J, with 16 bases in the middle. The CDR3 sequence is 16 residues long. The V gene's germline CDR1 is SGHTA and CDR2 FQGTGA. CDR3 sequence: CASSSPGGQITGELFF. CDR3 sequence (DNA): TGTGCCAGCAGCTCCCCGGGGGGACAGATCACCGGGGAGCTGTTTTTT. Complete variable domain (other parts from reference TRBV7-3 and TRBJ2-2): GAGVSQTPSNKVTEKGKYVELRCDPISGHTALYWYRQSLGQGPEFLIYFQGTGAADDSGLPNDRFFAVRPEGSVSTLKIQRTERGDSAVYLCASSSPGGQITGELFFGEGSRLTVL.

In this sample, this clonotype turned up many times. The V gene is TRBV5-1, the J gene TRBJ1-1, with TRBD1 matching 9 bases. V shed 6 bases, J shed 7 bases, and the junction held 13 bases outside the gene matches. CDR3 length: 15 residues. Germline CDR1 SGHRS, CDR2 YFSETQ. The chain's CDR3 is CASTLRGGGQGEAFF. For the CDR3, the DNA is TGCGCCAGCACCCTAAGGGGAGGGGGACAGGGTGAAGCTTTCTTT.

This clonotype was seen repeatedly, ten times or more. The chain carries TRBV12-3 or TRBV12-4 and TRBJ2-2; the match to TRBD2 covers 11 bases. J was trimmed by 6 bases and V by 7 bases; bases with no gene match: 4. This CDR3 has 14 residues. The CDR3 DNA sequence: TGTGCCAGCACCAATAGCGGGGGGGCCGGGGAGCTGTTTTTT. It codes for CASTNSGGAGELFF.

Concerning this clonotype: Just one base apart from a much larger clone, this may be a read error. J is TRBJ2-3 and V is TRBV29-1, with 14 nucleotides matching TRBD2. The trim removed 7 bases at V and 2 bases at J, leaving 17 bases unmatched. Germline V gene data show CDR1 as SQVTM and CDR2 as ANQGSEA. The CDR3 has 19 residues. DNA of the CDR3: TGCAGCGCCCTACAGGACTTCGGACTAGCGGGGGGAATCACAGATACGCAGTATTTT. Translation: CSALQDFGLAGGITDTQYF.

This clonotype was observed at least ten times. This chain uses TRBV14 with TRBJ2-1; D gene ambiguous. V was shortened by 0 bases and J by 9 bases, with 9 bases between the two germline ends. The CDR3 covers 13 residues. Germline V lookup: CDR1 SGHDN, CDR2 FVKESK. The CDR3 is CASSQEDPSEQFF. The CDR3 DNA is TGTGCCAGCAGCCAAGAGGACCCCTCTGAGCAGTTCTTC.

This clonotype was seen many times. The chain uses TRBV7-2 and TRBJ1-5, with D hard to call. CDR1 is SGHTA, CDR2 FQGNSA, per germline. Trimming left V 4 bases short and J 5 bases short, with 12 bases between. This CDR3 contains 14 residues. CDR3 bases: TGTGCCAGCAGCTCCGTCACGCCGGATCAGCCCCAGCATTTT. Its protein product is CASSSVTPDQPQHF. Variable domain in full (rest from reference TRBV7-2 and TRBJ1-5): GAGVSQSPSNKVTEKGKDVELRCDPISGHTALYWYRQSLGQGLEFLIYFQGNSAPDKSGLPSDRFSAERTGGSVSTLTIQRTQQEDSAVYLCASSSVTPDQPQHFGDGTRLSIL.

This clonotype was detected ten times or more. The chain uses TRBV11-2 and TRBJ1-3; D possibly corresponds to TRBD1 (5 bases). Trimming left V 5 bases short and J 2 bases short, with 13 bases between. Germline V gene sequence: CDR1 SGHAT, CDR2 FQNNGV. The CDR3 sequence is 15 residues long. The CDR3 protein is CASSIIQGTGNTIYF. CDR3 in DNA: TGTGCCAGCAGCATTATCCAGGGTACTGGAAACACCATATATTTT.

This clonotype was recorded many times. The rearrangement joins TRBV7-2 to TRBJ2-1; 7 nucleotides agree with TRBD2. The CDR3 is 15 residues long. Germline CDR1 is SGHTA and CDR2 is FQGNSA. Trimming at V came to 5 bases and at J to 1 base, leaving 5 bases not matched to a gene. CDR3 nucleotide sequence: TGTGCCAGCAGCCCGGGGGGAAGGTCCTACAATGAGCAGTTCTTC. Protein product: CASSPGGRSYNEQFF. Drawing the rest from reference TRBV7-2 and TRBJ2-1, the complete variable domain is GAGVSQSPSNKVTEKGKDVELRCDPISGHTALYWYRQSLGQGLEFLIYFQGNSAPDKSGLPSDRFSAERTGGSVSTLTIQRTQQEDSAVYLCASSPGGRSYNEQFFGPGTRLTVL.

Note on this clonotype: A much bigger clone sits one base away, suggesting this may be a read error. The chain couples TRBV7-9 to TRBJ1-1; unclear D gene. With 5 bases removed from V and 4 bases from J, the gap between germline ends came to 14 bases. This CDR3 region has 14 residues. CDR1 is SEHNR, CDR2 FQNEAQ, per germline (reference sequence). The CDR3 reads CASSLMIGITEAFF. The DNA of the CDR3 is TGTGCCAGCAGCCTCATGATTGGGATCACTGAAGCTTTCTTT.

This clonotype was picked up many times. V usage is TRBV6-2 or TRBV6-3 and J usage is TRBJ2-1; D remains unclear. In germline, CDR1 is MNHEY, CDR2 SVGEGT. V gave up 11 bases and J gave up 5 bases, with 16 bases separating them. The CDR3 covers 13 residues. The CDR3 coding sequence is TGTGCCGCTAGAAGGGTAGTTAACAATGAGCAGTTCTTC. Its protein product is CAARRVVNNEQFF.

This clonotype was recorded at least ten times. This chain uses TRBV7-6 with TRBJ1-3; 8 bases are a match to TRBD1. The CDR3 length is 16 residues. Trimming removed 5 bases from V and 4 bases from J; junction bases left unmatched: 10. From germline, CDR1 is SGHVS and CDR2 FNYEAQ. Written as DNA, the CDR3 is TGTGCCAGCAGCCAGGACAGGGCGGGTTTAGGAAACACCATATATTTT. Its translation: CASSQDRAGLGNTIYF.

In this sample, this clonotype turned up many times. This sequence joins TRBV3-1 and TRBJ2-5; D is unresolved. CDR3 size: 13 residues. CDR1 and CDR2 (germline): LGHDT, YNNKEL (reference sequence). Trimming left V 2 bases short and J 4 bases short, with 8 bases between. The CDR3 DNA follows: TGTGCCAGCAGCCAACCACCCCGAGAGACCCAGTACTTC. Residues: CASSQPPRETQYF.

This clonotype was counted between two and nine times. The V gene is TRBV28, the J gene TRBJ2-2; 14 bases align to TRBD2. V shed 3 bases and J 4 bases; nucleotides not matched to a gene: 1. CDR1 and CDR2 from the germline V gene are MDHEN and SYDVKM. This CDR3 has 16 residues. This chain's CDR3 is CASSLTSGGATGELFF. CDR3 sequence (DNA): TGTGCCAGCAGTTTGACTAGCGGGGGGGCCACCGGGGAGCTGTTTTTT.

As concerns this clonotype: The DNA is omitted, as the CDR3 cannot be located on it reliably, and the CDR3 follows TCRdb's listing. V and J are TRBV12-3 or TRBV12-4 and TRBJ2-7; the table's D gene call, TRBD2, was not cross checked with the DNA. The CDR3 region is 21 residues in length, termini included. The CDR3 protein is CASSFYICSARVGRSPYEQYF.

This clonotype appeared many times. The V and J genes are TRBV11-2 and TRBJ2-1; D might be TRBD1 or TRBD2, each matching 5 bases. The V gene's germline CDR1 is SGHAT and CDR2 FQNNGV. V lost 5 bases, J lost 6 bases, and 17 bases lay in between. CDR3 length: 15 amino acids. The CDR3 DNA reads TGTGCCAGCAGCCTCGGGATGGGGGAGCGCAATGAGCAGTTCTTC. Encoded protein: CASSLGMGERNEQFF.

This clonotype was detected many times. The chain is built from TRBV2 and TRBJ2-3; weak D call: TRBD2 (5 bases). The V and J ends lost 5 bases and 2 bases respectively, with 11 bases between them. This CDR3 contains 14 residues. The germline CDR1 and CDR2 sequences are SNHLY and FYNNEI. CDR3 loop: CASSPRVATDTQYF. In nucleotides, the CDR3 is TGTGCCAGCAGTCCGCGGGTAGCCACAGATACGCAGTATTTT.

This clonotype was observed at least ten times. The genes are TRBV5-1 and TRBJ1-2, with a weak D call TRBD1 (6 bases). The CDR3 extends over 15 amino acids. Germline V gene data show CDR1 as SGHRS and CDR2 as YFSETQ. V shed 4 bases and J shed 4 bases, with 17 bases lying between them. This CDR3 reads CASSPGTSSTYGYTF. CDR3 nucleotide sequence: TGCGCCAGCAGCCCCGGGACAAGCTCTACCTATGGCTACACCTTC.

This clonotype was detected ten times or more. The V and J genes are TRBV18 and TRBJ2-3; 10 nucleotides agree with TRBD2. The V gene's germline CDR1 is KGHSH and CDR2 LQKENI. The CDR3 is 16 residues long. V gave up 0 bases and J gave up 4 bases; unmatched junction bases: 4. The CDR3 loop reads CASSPPIAGGADTQYF. The CDR3 DNA is TGTGCCAGCTCACCACCGATAGCGGGGGGTGCAGATACGCAGTATTTT.

This clonotype was counted many times. V is TRBV20-1 and J is TRBJ1-6, with unresolved D. Trimming took off 5 bases at V and 3 bases at J, with 11 bases between the two ends. From germline, CDR1 is DFQATT and CDR2 SNEGSKA (reference sequence). The CDR3 sequence is 14 residues long. The DNA for the CDR3 is TGCAGTGCTGGATGGGAAGTCTATAATTCACCCCTCCACTTT. As protein: CSAGWEVYNSPLHF.

At least ten counts were recorded for this clonotype. The chain couples TRBV7-2 to TRBJ1-3, with D possibly being TRBD1 (6 bases). Looked up from germline, CDR1 is SGHTA and CDR2 is FQGNSA. Deletions cut 7 bases from V and 0 bases from J, with 19 bases between. This CDR3 is 17 amino acids long. The CDR3 sequence: CASTADLWTASGNTIYF. CDR3 nucleotides: TGTGCCAGCACCGCCGACCTTTGGACAGCCTCTGGAAACACCATATATTTT.

This clonotype was counted many times. The chain couples TRBV5-1 to TRBJ2-1; 11 bases match TRBD2. Per the germline V gene, CDR1 is SGHRS and CDR2 is YFSETQ. CDR3 length equals 15 residues. The ends lost 3 bases at V and 3 bases at J; junction bases unmatched: 2. The CDR3 DNA reads TGCGCCAGCAGCTCTACTAGCGGGGGCTACAATGAGCAGTTCTTC. Encoded protein: CASSSTSGGYNEQFF.

The V gene is TRBV6-2 or TRBV6-3, the J gene TRBJ2-1; 14 bases agree with TRBD2. The CDR3 covers 16 residues. Unmatched junction bases numbered 6, after V lost 5 bases and J lost 6 bases. Germline V gene data show CDR1 as MNHEY and CDR2 as SVGEGT. CDR3 in amino acids: CASSKRLAGGSNEQFF. The CDR3 nucleotides read TGTGCCAGCAGTAAGAGACTAGCGGGGGGGTCCAATGAGCAGTTCTTC.

This clonotype came up many times. The CDR3 nucleotides are TGTGCCAGCAGTTACGGCAGTCTGGGGTTCTTC. It translates to CASSYGSLGFF. This rearrangement joins TRBV6-6 to TRBJ2-1; D gene uncertain. The germline gives CDR1 MNHNY, CDR2 SVGAGI (reference sequence). The CDR3 totals 11 residues. Trimming took 2 bases from V and 15 from J, leaving 11 bases between them.

This clonotype was counted ten times or more. The chain is built from TRBV20-1 and TRBJ1-3; D remains ambiguous. The CDR3 has 15 residues. V lost 1 base to trimming and J lost 2 bases, with 12 bases between them. Per germline, CDR1 DFQATT and CDR2 SNEGSKA (reference sequence). In DNA form, the CDR3 reads TGCAGTGCTAGAGCTGAGGGTAGCGCTGGAAACACCATATATTTT. This gives the protein CSARAEGSAGNTIYF.

This clonotype showed up many times. The CDR3 region is CASSFSGNTIYF. DNA of the CDR3: TGTGCCAGCAGTTTCTCTGGAAACACCATATATTTT. The chain recombines TRBV12-3 or TRBV12-4 with TRBJ1-3, with D unresolved. V was clipped by 3 bases and J by 0 bases, with 0 bases between them. The CDR3 spans 12 residues.

This clonotype was seen many times. CDR3: CSVTGQHYNEQFF. The CDR3 DNA sequence: TGCAGTGTGACCGGACAACACTACAATGAGCAGTTCTTC. The V and J genes are TRBV20-1 and TRBJ2-1, with D maybe TRBD1 (5 bases). Trimming pared 7 bases from V and 3 bases from J, leaving 13 bases between. The CDR3 has 13 amino acids. Germline V lookup: CDR1 DFQATT, CDR2 SNEGSKA (reference sequence).

The chain joins TRBV19 to TRBJ2-3; D perhaps matches TRBD1 (5 bases). Looked up from germline, CDR1 is LNHDA and CDR2 is SQIVND (reference sequence). CDR3 size: 14 residues. Trimming took off 5 bases at V and 2 bases at J, with 11 bases between the two ends. The CDR3 nucleotides are TGTGCCAGTAGTCAAAGGACACCCACAGATACGCAGTATTTT. Its translation is CASSQRTPTDTQYF.

This clonotype was seen many times. The V gene is TRBV12-3 or TRBV12-4, the J gene TRBJ2-4; possible D gene TRBD1, 5 bases. Trimming left V 4 bases short and J 6 bases short, with 13 bases between. The CDR3 length is 14 residues. This CDR3 reads CASSYAQALNIQYF. CDR3 nucleotides: TGTGCCAGCAGTTATGCACAGGCGTTAAACATTCAGTACTTC.

The table lists this clonotype with many counts. The rearrangement links TRBV7-2 to TRBJ1-2; D not certain. Germline-derived CDR1 and CDR2 are SGHTA and FQGNSA. V was cut by 2 bases and J by 4 bases, with 8 bases left in between. The CDR3 is 13 residues long. Here the CDR3 DNA reads TGTGCCAGCAGCTTATTAGGCAGCTATGGCTACACCTTC. It is translated as CASSLLGSYGYTF.

This clonotype has more than one count but fewer than ten. The chain employs TRBV5-1 and TRBJ1-4; 9 bases agree with TRBD1. The ends lost 4 bases at V and 3 bases at J; junction bases unmatched: 10. The V gene's germline CDR1 is SGHRS and CDR2 YFSETQ. There are 17 residues in the CDR3. The CDR3 loop reads CASSPDPQGAPNEKLFF. DNA of the CDR3: TGCGCCAGCAGCCCGGACCCACAGGGGGCCCCTAATGAAAAACTGTTTTTT.

This clonotype was detected many times. The J gene is TRBJ2-5, the V gene TRBV5-1; D remains ambiguous. Trimming took 4 bases from V and 3 from J, leaving 16 bases between them. The CDR3 covers 15 residues. Germline V CDR1 and CDR2: SGHRS, YFSETQ. The CDR3 DNA follows: TGCGCCAGCAGCCTTATCCTTACCGACGAAGAGACCCAGTACTTC. It specifies CASSLILTDEETQYF. The full variable domain, rest sourced from reference TRBV5-1 and TRBJ2-5, is KAGVTQTPRYLIKTRGQQVTLSCSPISGHRSVSWYQQTPGQGLQFLFEYFSETQRNKGNFPGRFSGRQFSNSRSEMNVSTLELGDSALYLCASSLILTDEETQYFGPGTRLLVL.